This TCR beta chain was identified during a study of T and B cells in COVID-19 patients. Study details: COVID-19 patients gave peripheral blood either during active infection or after recovery. The recovered cohort's median age was roughly 34 years, versus approximately 70 years in active infection.

Study findings and constraints: Active COVID-19 showed highly clonal TRB repertoires; recovery showed diversity and richness above healthy donors.

Blood genomic DNA input for TRB amplification was roughly 250-500 ng. V was cut by 3 bases and J by 9 bases, with 18 bases left in between. CDR3 length equals 14 residues. The germline gives CDR1 LNHDA, CDR2 SQIVND (reference sequence). Multiplex PCR with BIOMED2 TRB-A/B primer pools amplified TRB rearrangements. TCRdb redid the calling of the multiplex PCR reads with MiXCR, one entry per CDR3 protein. The sample includes around 9,000 distinct CDR3 sequences, roughly 31% seen only once; the top ten take 20% to 25%. This clonotype is medium-sized in the sample. No antigen is known for it. The sample comprised blood. This sequence was found in a human donor who had recovered from COVID-19. This rearrangement joins TRBV19 to TRBJ2-7; D may be TRBD1 (7 bases). In DNA, the CDR3 is TGTGCCAGTAGTATGGAGGGACAGAGAGGTGGGCAGTACTTC. Its protein product is CASSMEGQRGGQYF. Full variable domain (remainder filled in from reference TRBV19 and TRBJ2-7): DGGITQSPKYLFRKEGQNVTLSCEQNLNHDAMYWYRQDPGQGLRLIYYSQIVNDFQKGDIAEGYSVSREKKESFPLTVTSAQKNPTAFYLCASSMEGQRGGQYFGPGTRLTVT.